A single sample gave rise to the 15 T cell receptor beta chains below, sequenced in a study of T cell responses to AZD1222 COVID-19 vaccine. Sequenced by immunoSEQ multiplex PCR; TCRdb stores in-frame clones only, minus some. The sample includes about 99,000 clones, about 88% seen only once; the top ten take 18%. The source material was peripheral blood, sampled on day 0 of AZD1222 vaccination. The receptors come from an adult in good health.

V and J are TRBV9 and TRBJ2-3; D is undetermined. This CDR3 comprises 15 residues. V was trimmed by 0 bases and J by 2 bases, leaving 10 bases between them. Germline V gene lookup returns CDR1 SGDLS and CDR2 YYNGEE. The CDR3 here is CASSVGAANTDTQYF. The CDR3 DNA is TGTGCCAGCAGCGTAGGGGCGGCCAACACAGATACGCAGTATTTT.

In its sample, this clone was seen once. The chain carries TRBV14 and TRBJ1-2; D is ambiguous. Germline V lookup: CDR1 SGHDN, CDR2 FVKESK. Deletions cut 3 bases from V and 8 bases from J, with 13 bases between. The CDR3 is 13 residues long. CDR3 DNA sequence: TGTGCCAGCAGCCACCTGGGCTCTGGAGGCTACACCTTC. Amino acid sequence: CASSHLGSGGYTF.

This sequence joins TRBV7-6 and TRBJ2-6, with 10 positions matching TRBD1. Germline CDR1 and CDR2: SGHVS and FNYEAQ. The CDR3 spans 17 residues. V gave up 2 bases and J gave up 1 base; unmatched junction bases: 2. This CDR3 reads CASSLRTGGSGANVLTF. CDR3 sequence (DNA): TGTGCCAGCAGCTTAAGGACAGGGGGGTCTGGGGCCAACGTCCTGACTTTC.

The chain has TRBV6-5 and TRBJ1-3, with D possibly TRBD1 on 5 matching bases. This CDR3 has 14 residues. The germline CDR1 and CDR2 sequences are MNHEY and SVGAGI. The ends were cut back, 6 bases at V and 4 bases at J, with 13 bases in the middle. This chain's CDR3 is CASRSVGGGNTIYF. In DNA, the CDR3 is TGTGCCAGCAGGTCCGTCGGGGGAGGAAACACCATATATTTT.

The chain carries TRBV28 and TRBJ2-5, with D possibly being TRBD1 (5 bases). The V gene's germline CDR1 is MDHEN and CDR2 SYDVKM. V was clipped by 4 bases and J by 2 bases, with 11 bases between them. The length of the CDR3 is 14 residues. The CDR3 DNA reads TGTGCCAGCAGTTCGACAGATTTACAAGAGACCCAGTACTTC. Translation: CASSSTDLQETQYF.

V is TRBV5-1 and J is TRBJ2-7; the D is unclear. This CDR3 spans 15 amino acids. The germline V and J ends were trimmed by 3 bases and 0 bases, with 13 bases remaining between them. The germline V gene has CDR1 SGHRS and CDR2 YFSETQ. The CDR3 region is CASSSRPESSYEQYF. The CDR3 bases are TGCGCCAGCAGCTCTCGACCCGAGAGCTCCTACGAGCAGTACTTC.

The chain links TRBV5-8 to TRBJ1-2; D call uncertain. The CDR3 runs 12 residues. CDR1 SGHTS and CDR2 YDEGEE come from the germline V gene. V dropped 1 base and J dropped 4 bases, with 5 bases sitting between them. The CDR3 is CASSLLVYGYTF. The CDR3 coding sequence is TGTGCCAGCAGCTTGCTCGTCTATGGCTACACCTTC. Full variable domain (rest looked up from reference TRBV5-8 and TRBJ1-2): EAGVTQSPTHLIKTRGQQATLRCSPISGHTSVYWYQQALGLGLQFLLWYDEGEERNRGNFPPRFSGRQFPNYSSELNVNALELEDSALYLCASSLLVYGYTFGSGTRLTVV.

The CDR3: CASSPGDRGNGNTIYF. The DNA of the CDR3 is TGTGCCAGCTCACCAGGGGACAGGGGGAACGGAAACACCATATATTTT. This rearrangement joins TRBV18 to TRBJ1-3; the match to TRBD1 covers 11 bases. From germline, CDR1 is KGHSH and CDR2 LQKENI. J gave up 4 bases and V 2 bases, and 4 bases lay outside the gene matches. The length of the CDR3 is 16 residues.

This chain links TRBV19 with TRBJ1-1; tentative D call: TRBD1 (5 bases). Germline V gives CDR1 LNHDA, CDR2 SQIVND (reference sequence). CDR3 length: 16 amino acids. Trimming removed 1 base at V and 0 bases at J, with 12 bases between. The CDR3 region is CASSIVGVSMNTEAFF. As DNA, the CDR3 is TGTGCCAGTAGTATAGTGGGGGTCTCCATGAACACTGAAGCTTTCTTT.

The chain carries TRBV3-1 (or the pseudogene TRBV3-2) and TRBJ2-7, with D possibly matching TRBD2 (6 bases). This CDR3 spans 16 amino acids. Trimming removed 4 bases from V and 2 bases from J, with 18 bases in between. Germline-derived CDR1 and CDR2 are LGHDT and YNNKEL (reference sequence). This CDR3 reads CASSLGTRGRAYEQYF. The CDR3, as DNA: TGTGCCAGCAGCCTGGGGACCCGGGGGAGAGCCTACGAGCAGTACTTC.

V gene TRBV6-5 combines with J gene TRBJ1-2; 7 bases line up with TRBD1. Looked up from germline, CDR1 is MNHEY and CDR2 is SVGAGI. CDR3 length equals 16 residues. The J segment lost 1 base and the V segment lost 4 bases, leaving 9 bases of the junction unmatched. CDR3 residues: CASSSSRTGDNYGYTF. As DNA, the CDR3 is TGTGCCAGCAGTTCTTCCCGGACAGGAGATAACTATGGCTACACCTTC.

This chain links TRBV29-1 with TRBJ2-2, with 7 bases lining up with TRBD2. This CDR3 spans 15 amino acids. With V trimmed by 0 bases and J by 7 bases, 8 bases remained unmatched. Germline V CDR1 and CDR2: SQVTM, ANQGSEA. The CDR3 bases are TGCAGCGTTGAAGATTCGGGGGGTCAGGGCGGGGAGCTGTTTTTT. It yields the protein CSVEDSGGQGGELFF.

In nucleotides, the CDR3 is TGTGCCAGCTGCTATGTTGACTACAATGAGCAGTTCTTC. Its translation: CASCYVDYNEQFF. The chain is built from TRBV2 and TRBJ2-1; no clear D. The CDR3 loop spans 13 amino acids. V was pared by 8 bases and J by 3 bases, with 11 bases between. Germline loops: CDR1 SNHLY, CDR2 FYNNEI.

CDR3 DNA: TGTGCCAGCAGCCAATTCCCGGGGGACTCTGGAAACACCATATATTTT. Its protein is CASSQFPGDSGNTIYF. The rearrangement links TRBV11-2 to TRBJ1-3, with D possibly TRBD1 on 5 matching bases. The V gene's germline CDR1 is SGHAT and CDR2 FQNNGV. The V end lost 5 bases, the J end lost 0 bases, and 14 bases lay between the germline ends. CDR3 size: 16 residues.

The chain couples TRBV6-4 to TRBJ1-2; 7 bases align to TRBD1. Germline V gene data show CDR1 as MRHNA and CDR2 as SNTAGT. Trimming cost V 6 bases and J 3 bases; bases outside gene matches: 4. The CDR3 loop spans 13 amino acids. The CDR3 reads CASSRGTDYGYTF. The CDR3 nucleotides are TGTGCCAGCAGCAGGGGGACAGACTATGGCTACACCTTC.